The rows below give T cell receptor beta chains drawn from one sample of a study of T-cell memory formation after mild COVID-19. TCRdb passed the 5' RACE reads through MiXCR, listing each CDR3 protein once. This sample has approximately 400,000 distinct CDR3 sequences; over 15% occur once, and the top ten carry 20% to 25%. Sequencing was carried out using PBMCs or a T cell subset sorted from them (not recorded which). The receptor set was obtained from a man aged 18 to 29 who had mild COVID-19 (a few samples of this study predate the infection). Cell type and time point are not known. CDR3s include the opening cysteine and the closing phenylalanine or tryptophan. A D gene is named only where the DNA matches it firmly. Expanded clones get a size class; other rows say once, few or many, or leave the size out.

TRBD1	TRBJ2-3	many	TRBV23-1	TGCGCCAGCAGTCCCAACCGGGGACAGGAAAACACAGATACGCAGTATTTT	CASSPNRGQENTDTQYF
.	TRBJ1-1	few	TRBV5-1	TGCGCCAGCAGATTTAACCCGAACACTGAAGCTTTCTTT	CASRFNPNTEAFF
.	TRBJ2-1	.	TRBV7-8	TGTGCCAGCAGGCGGGCGAACTACAATGAGCAGTTCTTC	CASRRANYNEQFF
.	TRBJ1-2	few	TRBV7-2	TGTGCCAGCAGCTTAGCTAGGGCCGGCTATGGCTACACCTTC	CASSLARAGYGYTF
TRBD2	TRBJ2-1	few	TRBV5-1	TGCGCCAGCAGCTTCGGGGGGGACTCCTACAATGAGCAGTTCTTC	CASSFGGDSYNEQFF
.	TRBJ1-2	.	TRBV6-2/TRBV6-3	TGTGCCAGCAGTTCTGGGCGGGTGAACTATGGCTACACCTTC	CASSSGRVNYGYTF
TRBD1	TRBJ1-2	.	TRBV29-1	TGCAGCGTTGAAGACTTATTTTCGACAGGGACAAGGGGTATAGACTATGGCTACACCTTC	CSVEDLFSTGTRGIDYGYTF
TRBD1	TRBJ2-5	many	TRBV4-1	TGCGCCAGCAGCCCGGGGACAGGGGAAAAGGAGACCCAGTACTTC	CASSPGTGEKETQYF
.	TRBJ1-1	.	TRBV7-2	TGTGCCAGCACCGCGTGGGGAGGCACTGAAGCTTTCTTT	CASTAWGGTEAFF
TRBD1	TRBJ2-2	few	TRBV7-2	TGTGCCAGCAGCCCCGTGACAGGGGACACCGGGGAGCTGTTTTTT	CASSPVTGDTGELFF
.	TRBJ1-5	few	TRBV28	TGTGCCAGCAACCTGCTGGGGTTCGGCCAGCCCCAGCATTTT	CASNLLGFGQPQHF
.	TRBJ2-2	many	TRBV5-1	TGCGCCAGCAGCCCTACTCCGGACAGAAGAAACACCGGGGAGCTGTTTTTT	CASSPTPDRRNTGELFF
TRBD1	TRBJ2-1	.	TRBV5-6	TGTGCCAGCAGCTGGACAGGGTCTGTTTTTTCCTACAATGAGCAGTTCTTC	CASSWTGSVFSYNEQFF
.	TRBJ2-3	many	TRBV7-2	TGTGCCAGCAGCCTATCAGGCTCTCCGGATACGCAGTATTTT	CASSLSGSPDTQYF
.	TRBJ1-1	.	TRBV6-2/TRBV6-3	TGTGCCAGCAGTTACTTCTTAGCCGGACACCCGAACACTGAAGCTTTCTTT	CASSYFLAGHPNTEAFF
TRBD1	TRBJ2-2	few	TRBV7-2	TGTGCCAGCAGCTTACTCCCCAGGGGGCTGGATTCCGGGGAGCTGTTTTTT	CASSLLPRGLDSGELFF
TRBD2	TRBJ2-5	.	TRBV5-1	TGCGCCAGCAGCCGAACCTTGGGGGGGGACCAAGAGACCCAGTACTTC	CASSRTLGGDQETQYF
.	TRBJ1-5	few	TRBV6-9	TGTGCCAGCAGTTATTCGTTGGGGGACCCCAATCAGCCCCAGCATTTT	CASSYSLGDPNQPQHF
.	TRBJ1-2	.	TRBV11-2	TGTGCCAGCAGCTTATCAGCCTCCCGGGGCTACACCTTC	CASSLSASRGYTF
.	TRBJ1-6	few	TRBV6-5	TGTGCCAGCAGTTCGACAGCTAATAATTCACCCCTCCACTTT	CASSSTANNSPLHF
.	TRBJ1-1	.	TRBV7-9	TGTGCCAGCAGCTTGCCTACGCTCACTGAAGCTTTCTTT	CASSLPTLTEAFF
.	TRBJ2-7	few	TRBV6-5	TGTGCCAGCCTCCCCCCTGGTGGACCCTACGAGCAGTACTTC	CASLPPGGPYEQYF
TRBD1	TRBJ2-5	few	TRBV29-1	TGCAGCGTGGAGCGTCGGGACAGGGTGGAGACCCAGTACTTC	CSVERRDRVETQYF
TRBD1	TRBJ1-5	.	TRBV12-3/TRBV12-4	TGTGCCAGCAGGTTGGACAGGGGATATCAGCCCCAGCATTTT	CASRLDRGYQPQHF
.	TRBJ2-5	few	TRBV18	TGTGCCAGCTCACTAAACAGCGAAGAGACCCAGTACTTC	CASSLNSEETQYF
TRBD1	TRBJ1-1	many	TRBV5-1	TGCGCCAGCAGCACCCTGACAGGGGACACTGAAGCTTTCTTT	CASSTLTGDTEAFF
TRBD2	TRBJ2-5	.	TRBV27	TGTGCCAGCAGTTTCGTTTGGGGGGGGGAGACCCAGTACTTC	CASSFVWGGETQYF
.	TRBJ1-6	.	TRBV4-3	TGCGCCAGCAGCCCCTGGGGTGTGAGTTATAATTCACCCCTCCACTTT	CASSPWGVSYNSPLHF
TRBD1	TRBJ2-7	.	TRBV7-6	TGTGCCAGCAGCTTAGGGACAGGTCCTAACTACGAGCAGTACTTC	CASSLGTGPNYEQYF
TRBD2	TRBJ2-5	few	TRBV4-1	TGCGCCAGCAGCCAGAACGGACTAGCCATTCAAGAGACCCAGTACTTC	CASSQNGLAIQETQYF
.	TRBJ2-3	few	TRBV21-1	TGTGCCAGCAGCAATATAGCGGACACAGATACGCAGTATTTT	CASSNIADTDTQYF
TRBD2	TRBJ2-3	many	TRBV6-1	TGTGCCAGCAGTGAAAAATCTAGCGGGGCAGATACGCAGTATTTT	CASSEKSSGADTQYF
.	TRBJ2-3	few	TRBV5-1	TGCGCCAGCAGCTTGTCAACGGCGCGGGGTACAGATACGCAGTATTTT	CASSLSTARGTDTQYF
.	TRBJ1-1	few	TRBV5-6	TGTGCCAGCAGCTTGGCGGGGGGCGTGCGACGGGGCCTGGGATCTGAAGCTTTCTTT	CASSLAGGVRRGLGSEAFF
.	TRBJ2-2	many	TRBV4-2	TGTGCCAGCAGCCAAGATCCCCGGTTGGTGGGAGGAAACACCGGGGAGCTGTTTTTT	CASSQDPRLVGGNTGELFF
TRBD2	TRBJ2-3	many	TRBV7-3	TGTGCCAGCAGCCCAGGACTAGCGGGGGCAGATACGCAGTATTTT	CASSPGLAGADTQYF
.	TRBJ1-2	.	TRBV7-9	TGTGCCAGCAGCTGGATACAGGGAGGCTACACCTTC	CASSWIQGGYTF
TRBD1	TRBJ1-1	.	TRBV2	TGTGCCACAGACAGGGACGGGGCTGAAGCTTTCTTT	CATDRDGAEAFF
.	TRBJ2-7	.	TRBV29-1	TGCAGCGCCGTGGACAATACCTACGAGCAGTACTTC	CSAVDNTYEQYF
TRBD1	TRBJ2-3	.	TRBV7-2	TGTGCCAGCAGCTTATCAGGGGGCGGATTGACGCAGTATTTT	CASSLSGGGLTQYF
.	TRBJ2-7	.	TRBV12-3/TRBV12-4	TGTGCCAGCAGTTCGTTCCAGGGGTCGTACGAGCAGTACTTC	CASSSFQGSYEQYF
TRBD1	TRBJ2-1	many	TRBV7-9	TGTGCCAGCAGCTTAGAGGGGACAGCTTTCTACAATGAGCAGTTCTTC	CASSLEGTAFYNEQFF
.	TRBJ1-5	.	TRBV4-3	TGCGCCAGCAGCCAAGATTTGCTGTCCGGAGCCCATCAGCCCCAGCATTTT	CASSQDLLSGAHQPQHF
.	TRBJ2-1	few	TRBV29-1	TGCAGCGGGACTCGGACCGGGGTTGGGAATGAGCAGTTCTTC	CSGTRTGVGNEQFF
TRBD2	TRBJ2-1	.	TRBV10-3	TGTGCCATCAGTGAGGGGACTAGCGGGGCGTACAATGAGCAGTTCTTC	CAISEGTSGAYNEQFF
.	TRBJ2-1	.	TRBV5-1	TGCGCCAGCAGCTTGGCGGTAGGGGTTAGAGGTGAGCAGTTCTTC	CASSLAVGVRGEQFF
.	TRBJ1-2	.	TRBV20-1	TGCAGTGCTGGCTCAAGGAGACAATTCCTCTATGGCTACACCTTC	CSAGSRRQFLYGYTF
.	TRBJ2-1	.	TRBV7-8	TGTGCCAGCACCCCCTTGGGCGGGCATAACAATGAGCAGTTCTTC	CASTPLGGHNNEQFF
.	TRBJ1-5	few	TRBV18	TGTGCCAGCTCACCACCCCCCGGAGGCAATCAGCCCCAGCATTTT	CASSPPPGGNQPQHF
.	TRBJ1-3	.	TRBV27	TGTGCCAGCAGTTTGTGGGGAAGCTCTGGAAACACCATATATTTT	CASSLWGSSGNTIYF
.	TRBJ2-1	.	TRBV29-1	TGCAGCGTTGACGCGGTCGACAATGAGCAGTTCTTC	CSVDAVDNEQFF
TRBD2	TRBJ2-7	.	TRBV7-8	TGTGCCAGCAGCTCCCTTGGGTTCGTGGGACTACACGAGCAGTACTTC	CASSSLGFVGLHEQYF
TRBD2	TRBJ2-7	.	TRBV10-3	TGTGCCATCAGTCGTCTAGCGGGGAGAGCCTACGAGCAGTACTTC	CAISRLAGRAYEQYF
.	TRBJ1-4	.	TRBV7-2	TGTGCCAGCACCCCAGTACTCCAGGCAGCTAATGAAAAACTGTTTTTT	CASTPVLQAANEKLFF